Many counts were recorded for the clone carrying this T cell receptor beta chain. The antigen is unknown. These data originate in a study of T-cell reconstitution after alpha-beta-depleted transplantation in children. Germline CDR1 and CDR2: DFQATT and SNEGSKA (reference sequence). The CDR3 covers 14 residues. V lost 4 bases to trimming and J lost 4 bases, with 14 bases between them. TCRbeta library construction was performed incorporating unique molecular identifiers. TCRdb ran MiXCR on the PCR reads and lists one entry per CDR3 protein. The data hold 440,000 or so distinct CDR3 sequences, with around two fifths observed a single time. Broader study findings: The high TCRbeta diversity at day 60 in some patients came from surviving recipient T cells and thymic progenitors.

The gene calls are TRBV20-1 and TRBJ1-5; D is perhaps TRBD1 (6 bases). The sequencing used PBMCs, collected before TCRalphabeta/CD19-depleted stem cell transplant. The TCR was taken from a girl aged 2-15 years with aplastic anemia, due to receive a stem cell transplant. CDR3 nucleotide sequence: TGCAGTGCTAATAGCAGGGGAGGAAATCAGCCCCAGCATTTT. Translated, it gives CSANSRGGNQPQHF.